This TCR beta chain is from a study of CD8+ T cells in alopecia areata (dated by TCRdb to the late 2010s). Describing the broader study: Treated patients were enrolled in an open-label pilot trial of oral tofacitinib, 5 to 10 mg twice daily, for moderate-to-severe alopecia areata. Tofacitinib was administered for 6 to 18 months, and 6 months of follow-up off drug were then conducted to assess delayed response and recurrence. In both human patients and the C3H/HeJ mouse model, the study applied high-throughput TCRbeta sequencing to look at T cell clonal expansion in alopecia areata. In humans, TCRbeta sequencing was performed on scalp tissue and on sorted CD4+ and CD8+ peripheral blood T cells from healthy controls and from patients with patchy or totalis/universalis alopecia areata. Biopsies were taken from tofacitinib-treated patients at baseline and again at 4 and 24 weeks into treatment, and several of those patients also had a later scalp biopsy. Scalp clonality was compared across normal scalp (n=4), patchy alopecia areata scalp (n=8), and alopecia totalis/universalis scalp (n=8). RNA was extracted with the PAXgene miRNA kit for fixed scalp, the miRNeasy kit for PBMCs, and the RNeasy kit for mouse skin. TCRbeta CDR3 regions were amplified by immunoSEQ multiplex PCR with 35 Vbeta forward and 13 Jbeta reverse primers.

The method behind the library was the immunoSEQ multiplex PCR assay. To provide template for TCR sequencing, every sample had RNA extracted and reverse transcribed into cDNA. First-strand cDNA was synthesized with SuperScript III using a 2:1 mix of oligo-dT and random hexamers. A synthetic immune receptor repertoire was used to gauge amplification bias, and whatever bias remained was removed computationally. On the study's bioinformatics: Raw reads were preprocessed for error removal, and CDR3 was defined according to IMGT conventions as running from the conserved cysteine to phenylalanine. Clonality was calculated as 1 minus Shannon entropy normalized by log2 of the number of productive unique TCRs. CD4 or CD8 identity of scalp clones was inferred by cross-referencing scalp TCRbeta sequences with sorted blood CD4 and CD8 repertoires. TCRdb holds this immuneACCESS table with in-frame rearrangements only. Some clones are missing; in checked studies, unresolved V genes explain under half, and the rest has no known cause. From that table come the V and J calls and clone size; the DNA was used to work out D and trimming. The sample has 140,000 to 150,000 clones on record, roughly 62% of them singletons. 5% to 7% of the sample is taken by the ten largest.

Taken with the paper, the label for time point translates to: baseline before oral tofacitinib. From alopecia areata patients, peripheral blood was collected along with lesional scalp punch biopsies. PBMCs were separated by density centrifugation and stained for CD3, CD4 and CD8, after which CD4+ and CD8+ T cells were sorted on a FACSAria. This clone occurred a few times. Its specific antigen is unknown. Nothing much larger sits one base from this clone, and base qualities are not available. Study-wide conclusions, independent of this receptor: Unlike mouse skin, where gammadelta T cells dominate, normal human skin contains resident alphabeta T cells that get sequenced too, which complicates analysis of the scalp TCR repertoire. Higher clonality and more expanded CD8+ clones were observed in lesional scalp than in normal scalp, particularly in alopecia totalis/universalis, a finding suggestive of antigenic drive. Compared with mice, TCR sequences shared between patients were less clear, possibly partly because of HLA diversity across the patient population.

The germline V gene supplies CDR1 SGHRS and CDR2 YFSETQ. The CDR3 spans 17 residues, from the cysteine through the phenylalanine. CDR3 DNA is the only sequence kept; it has 51 bases, read in frame from the first base. V and J are truncated by 0 bases and 5 bases respectively, leaving an intervening sequence of 20 bases. The chain was built from TRBV5-1 and TRBJ1-1; confidence is insufficient to name the D gene. Material: CD4+ T cells sorted from blood, obtained at week 0. This TCR was recovered from a human donor with alopecia areata. The CDR3 region has the sequence CASSLEALGSVGTEAFF. The nucleotide sequence is given as TGCGCCAGCAGCTTGGAGGCGTTAGGATCGGTGGGGACTGAAGCTTTCTTT. With the rest looked up from the reference TRBV5-1 and TRBJ1-1 genes rather than sequenced, the full variable domain is KAGVTQTPRYLIKTRGQQVTLSCSPISGHRSVSWYQQTPGQGLQFLFEYFSETQRNKGNFPGRFSGRQFSNSRSEMNVSTLELGDSALYLCASSLEALGSVGTEAFFGQGTRLTVV.